These 23 T cell receptor beta chains came from one sample sequenced in a study of CD8 T cells in ankylosing spondylitis. TCRdb re-called the 5' RACE reads through MiXCR, storing one row per CDR3 protein. The repertoire holds some 200,000 distinct CDR3 sequences, approximately 7.3% seen once, with about 14% in the top ten. Regarding the study as a whole: It appeared that ankylosing spondylitis blood was characterized by a TCR beta motif of several highly homologous variants.

For these receptors, no antigen is known. Sequencing was carried out using blood, either unsorted or a sorted T cell fraction (not recorded which). All receptors come from a male donor with ankylosing spondylitis.

This clonotype was counted ten times or more. The chain is built from TRBV20-1 and TRBJ2-7; TRBD2 matches 12 bases. This CDR3 has 16 residues. V shed 3 bases and J 4 bases; nucleotides not matched to a gene: 10. Germline-derived CDR1 and CDR2 are DFQATT and SNEGSKA (reference sequence). CDR3: CSARPTPGTSGYEQYF. The CDR3 bases are TGCAGTGCTAGGCCTACCCCCGGGACTAGCGGGTACGAGCAGTACTTC.

This clonotype was seen ten or more times. The rearrangement joins TRBV20-1 to TRBJ2-7, with 12 bases identical to TRBD1. V shed 7 bases and J 7 bases; nucleotides not matched to a gene: 8. CDR3 length: 13 residues. CDR1 DFQATT and CDR2 SNEGSKA come from the germline V gene (reference sequence). CDR3 protein: CSVLGTGGPEQYF. The CDR3 DNA reads as TGCAGTGTTCTTGGGACAGGGGGCCCTGAGCAGTACTTC.

The V and J genes are TRBV4-3 and TRBJ2-7; D gene ambiguous. The CDR3 loop spans 13 amino acids. Trimming took off 1 base at V and 6 bases at J, with 10 bases between the two ends. Per germline, CDR1 LGHNA and CDR2 YSLEER. The CDR3 DNA is TGCGCCAGCAGCCAAGGGTCCTTCGGCGAGCAGTACTTC. Its protein product is CASSQGSFGEQYF.

This clonotype has ten or more counts. J is TRBJ2-7 and V is TRBV5-1; the D is unclear. The V end lost 0 bases, the J end lost 7 bases, and 17 bases lay between the germline ends. This CDR3 contains 15 residues. Germline CDR1 SGHRS, CDR2 YFSETQ. Here the CDR3 DNA reads TGCGCCAGCAGCTTGGCCTTGACACAACTGGGGGAGCAGTACTTC. It translates to CASSLALTQLGEQYF.

In its sample, this clonotype was seen many times. This chain joins TRBV7-9 and TRBJ1-1, with D possibly TRBD1 on 6 matching bases. Germline V gene sequence: CDR1 SEHNR, CDR2 FQNEAQ (reference sequence). Trimming removed 1 base at V and 9 bases at J, with 9 bases between. The CDR3 runs to 12 residues. Here the CDR3 reads CASSLGRDKAFF. DNA of the CDR3: TGTGCCAGCAGCTTAGGCAGGGACAAAGCTTTCTTT.

There are many counts of this clonotype. The genes are TRBV2 and TRBJ2-3; TRBD1 agrees at 7 bases. J was trimmed by 2 bases and V by 7 bases; bases with no gene match: 6. The CDR3 spans 14 residues. Germline V gene sequence: CDR1 SNHLY, CDR2 FYNNEI. Here the CDR3 reads CASIDRVFTDTQYF. The CDR3 DNA reads TGTGCCAGCATCGACAGGGTTTTCACAGATACGCAGTATTTT.

This clonotype was detected ten times or more. The rearrangement uses TRBV7-9 and TRBJ1-5, with 8 positions matching TRBD1. The length of the CDR3 is 14 residues. Germline trimming cut 3 bases from V and 6 bases from J; bases unmatched to any gene: 4. Germline-derived CDR1 and CDR2 are SEHNR and FQNEAQ (reference sequence). CDR3 in DNA: TGTGCCAGCAGCTTCGACAGGGGAGGTCAGCCCCAGCATTTT. Its translation is CASSFDRGGQPQHF.

This clonotype has just a few counts. The chain links TRBV7-9 to TRBJ2-5; D ambiguous. The CDR3 runs 12 residues. V dropped 1 base and J dropped 5 bases, with 5 bases sitting between them. Per the germline V gene, CDR1 is SEHNR and CDR2 is FQNEAQ (reference sequence). The chain's CDR3 is CASSLVPETQYF. The CDR3 DNA reads TGTGCCAGCAGCTTAGTCCCGGAGACCCAGTACTTC.

Many counts were recorded for this clonotype. This chain uses TRBV7-8 with TRBJ2-1, with 10 bases that match TRBD2. Germline assignment: CDR1 SGHVS and CDR2 FQNEAQ. The V gene end was trimmed by 3 bases and the J gene end by 1 base; junction bases not matched to a gene: 6. The CDR3 loop spans 17 amino acids. In DNA form, the CDR3 reads TGTGCCAGCAGCTTGCGCACTAGCGGGATTTCCTACAATGAGCAGTTCTTC. It specifies CASSLRTSGISYNEQFF.

In its sample, this clonotype was seen many times. This chain connects TRBV7-2 to TRBJ2-2, with a possible D match to TRBD1 (6 bases). Trimming left V 5 bases short and J 5 bases short, with 15 bases between. CDR3 length: 15 amino acids. Per germline, CDR1 SGHTA and CDR2 FQGNSA. The CDR3 spells CASSITGIGTGELFF. Written as DNA, the CDR3 is TGTGCCAGCAGCATTACAGGGATAGGTACCGGGGAGCTGTTTTTT.

This clonotype was picked up many times. The chain recombines TRBV12-3 or TRBV12-4 with TRBJ2-1; the D gene is possibly TRBD2 (6 bases). The CDR3 loop spans 14 amino acids. The V and J ends lost 2 bases and 7 bases respectively, with 12 bases between them. The CDR3 sequence is CASSLLAGPNEQFF. CDR3 sequence (DNA): TGTGCCAGCAGTTTACTGGCGGGGCCGAATGAGCAGTTCTTC.

This clonotype was detected many times. The chain employs TRBV7-9 and TRBJ1-2; D not certain. The CDR3 extends over 14 amino acids. From germline, CDR1 is SEHNR and CDR2 FQNEAQ (reference sequence). The V end was cut by 1 base, the J end by 4 bases, with 10 bases between. This chain's CDR3 is CASSLGTDPYGYTF. CDR3 sequence (DNA): TGTGCCAGCAGCTTAGGCACAGATCCCTATGGCTACACCTTC.

This clonotype was detected ten times or more. DNA for the CDR3: TGTGCCAGCAGCGTGAGTAGCGGGAACGAGCAGTACTTC. Its translation: CASSVSSGNEQYF. This chain connects TRBV9 to TRBJ2-7; 8 bases are a match to TRBD2. This CDR3 spans 13 amino acids. CDR1 and CDR2 from the germline V gene are SGDLS and YYNGEE. With 2 bases clipped from V and 5 bases from J, the junction kept 3 bases outside the gene matches.

This clonotype was detected ten times or more. The V gene is TRBV15, the J gene TRBJ2-4; D tentatively fits TRBD1 or TRBD2 (6 bases each). Between the trimmed V and J ends, which lost 3 bases and 0 bases, there was a span of 12 bases. Germline CDR1 is LNHNV and CDR2 is YYDKDF (reference sequence). The CDR3 consists of 16 residues. The CDR3 loop reads CATSSEGGIAKNIQYF. The DNA of the CDR3 is TGTGCCACCAGCAGTGAGGGGGGAATAGCCAAAAACATTCAGTACTTC. The full variable domain, rest sourced from reference TRBV15 and TRBJ2-4, is DAMVIQNPRYQVTQFGKPVTLSCSQTLNHNVMYWYQQKSSQAPKLLFHYYDKDFNNEADTPDNFQSRRPNTSFCFLDIRSPGLGDTAMYLCATSSEGGIAKNIQYFGAGTRLSVL.

This clonotype was detected only a few times. The rearrangement links TRBV28 to TRBJ2-7; either TRBD1 or TRBD2 may fit D (5 bases each). Germline-derived CDR1 and CDR2 are MDHEN and SYDVKM. V was shortened by 7 bases and J by 1 base, with 14 bases between the two germline ends. The CDR3 length is 14 residues. CDR3 in amino acids: CASIRDGRSYEQYF. DNA of the CDR3: TGTGCCAGCATCCGGGACGGCCGGTCCTACGAGCAGTACTTC.

V usage is TRBV11-3 and J usage is TRBJ2-7; D is ambiguous. This CDR3 has 13 amino acids. Germline CDR1 reads SGHNT; CDR2 reads YENEEA. The V end lost 3 bases, the J end lost 2 bases, and 8 bases lay between the germline ends. In DNA form, the CDR3 reads TGTGCCAGCAGCTTTAAAGGAACCTACGAGCAGTACTTC. This gives the protein CASSFKGTYEQYF.

Ten or more counts support this clonotype. The chain couples TRBV6-2 or TRBV6-3 to TRBJ2-3; no clear D gene. Germline V gives CDR1 MNHEY, CDR2 SVGEGT. V lost 1 base and J 1 base, leaving 3 bases between the germline ends. CDR3 length: 13 residues. The CDR3 DNA reads as TGTGCCAGCAGTTACTACGGCACAGATACGCAGTATTTT. It is translated as CASSYYGTDTQYF.

This clonotype was observed at least ten times. V gene TRBV15 combines with J gene TRBJ2-5; D may be TRBD2 (5 bases). There are 12 residues in the CDR3. V was cut by 2 bases and J by 5 bases, with 6 bases left in between. CDR1 is LNHNV and CDR2 is YYDKDF in the germline V gene (reference sequence). The CDR3 DNA reads as TGTGCCACCAGCAGAAGAGGGGAGACCCAGTACTTC. Translation: CATSRRGETQYF.

This clonotype occurred many times. V gene TRBV4-3 combines with J gene TRBJ1-3; D is unclear. The germline V and J ends were trimmed by 1 base and 0 bases, with 13 bases remaining between them. The CDR3 loop spans 17 amino acids. Germline CDR1 LGHNA, CDR2 YSLEER. This CDR3 reads CASSQGLASPSGNTIYF. As DNA, the CDR3 is TGCGCCAGCAGCCAAGGGCTCGCGTCTCCCTCTGGAAACACCATATATTTT.

This clonotype was seen only a few times. The chain couples TRBV7-9 to TRBJ2-7; tentative D call: TRBD2 (5 bases). The germline V and J ends were trimmed by 5 bases and 3 bases, with 14 bases remaining between them. CDR3 length: 14 amino acids. From germline, CDR1 is SEHNR and CDR2 FQNEAQ (reference sequence). CDR3 residues: CASSTWESNYEQYF. CDR3 in DNA: TGTGCCAGCAGCACCTGGGAGAGTAACTACGAGCAGTACTTC.

This clonotype occurred many times. V gene TRBV28 combines with J gene TRBJ2-7; 8 bases align to TRBD1. This CDR3 is built from 17 residues. Germline-derived CDR1 and CDR2 are MDHEN and SYDVKM. Trimming cost V 4 bases and J 2 bases; bases outside gene matches: 13. The chain's CDR3 is CASSSFTGTGGTYEQYF. The CDR3 DNA sequence: TGTGCCAGCAGTTCCTTTACCGGGACAGGAGGAACCTACGAGCAGTACTTC.

The sample holds many counts of this clonotype. This chain uses TRBV7-8 with TRBJ2-1, with 8 nucleotides matching TRBD1. The junction had 3 bases not matched to a gene; V was cut back by 0 bases and J by 5 bases. The germline V gene encodes CDR1 SGHVS and CDR2 FQNEAQ. CDR3 length: 15 residues. The CDR3 is CASSLARQGNNEQFF. CDR3 sequence (DNA): TGTGCCAGCAGCTTAGCCCGACAGGGGAACAATGAGCAGTTCTTC.

This clonotype was counted ten times or more. V is TRBV27 and J is TRBJ2-1, with a possible D match to TRBD1 (5 bases). CDR1 and CDR2 (germline): MNHEY, SMNVEV (reference sequence). V was trimmed by 9 bases and J by 4 bases, leaving 13 bases between them. CDR3 size: 13 residues. The chain's CDR3 is CASGPGIYNEQFF. CDR3 nucleotides: TGTGCCAGTGGACCAGGGATTTACAATGAGCAGTTCTTC.